The 6 T cell receptor beta chains below were found in one sample sequenced in a study of type 1 and type 2 diabetes patients. Amplification started from genomic DNA. Amplification of the beta chain CDR3 used 30 forward and 13 reverse multiplex primers. TCRdb used MiXCR to reprocess the multiplex PCR reads, holding one entry per CDR3 protein. The sample contains fewer than 350,000 distinct CDR3 sequences, approximately 45% of which appear only once. Sequenced: peripheral blood mononuclear cells (PBMCs). The receptors originated from a man aged 18 to 29 with type 2 diabetes.

The chain recombines TRBV12-3 or TRBV12-4 with TRBJ2-5; D perhaps matches TRBD2 (5 bases). V was clipped by 1 base and J by 5 bases, with 20 bases between them. CDR3 length: 17 residues. CDR3 DNA sequence: TGTGCCAGCAGTTTAGAGCGCCCGGAAACGTCGGGGGAGACCCAGTACTTC. This sequence encodes CASSLERPETSGETQYF.

The CDR3 spells CAWSVLAGQETQYF. For the CDR3, the DNA is TGTGCCTGGAGTGTACTAGCGGGACAAGAGACCCAGTACTTC. This chain joins TRBV30 and TRBJ2-5, with 10 nucleotides matching TRBD2. The V gene's germline CDR1 is GTSNPN and CDR2 SVGIG (reference sequence). V shed 0 bases and J 2 bases; nucleotides not matched to a gene: 0. The length of the CDR3 is 14 residues.

The rearrangement links TRBV2 to TRBJ2-2, with 8 bases aligning to TRBD1. The CDR3 runs to 15 residues. The germline CDR1 and CDR2 sequences are SNHLY and FYNNEI. V gave up 8 bases and J gave up 2 bases; unmatched junction bases: 7. The CDR3 spells CASAMTGVNTGELFF. The CDR3 DNA reads as TGTGCCAGCGCCATGACAGGGGTTAACACCGGGGAGCTGTTTTTT.

This sequence joins TRBV30 and TRBJ1-2; weak D call: TRBD1 (6 bases). CDR1 GTSNPN and CDR2 SVGIG come from the germline V gene (reference sequence). This CDR3 comprises 13 residues. The V end lost 2 bases, the J end lost 6 bases, and 13 bases lay between the germline ends. The CDR3 sequence: CAWSKEQGNGYTF. The CDR3 nucleotides are TGTGCCTGGAGTAAAGAACAGGGAAATGGCTACACCTTC.

In this sample, this clonotype turned up a few times. V and J are TRBV7-8 and TRBJ1-1; D is unresolved. This CDR3 has 14 amino acids. V gave up 1 base and J gave up 1 base, with 7 bases separating them. Germline V gene sequence: CDR1 SGHVS, CDR2 FQNEAQ. The CDR3 spells CASSLEVRNTEAFF. CDR3 coding DNA: TGTGCCAGCAGCTTAGAGGTGAGGAACACTGAAGCTTTCTTT. Based on the CDR3 plus reference TRBV7-8 and TRBJ1-1, the full variable domain is GAGVSQSPRYKVAKRGQDVALRCDPISGHVSLFWYQQALGQGPEFLTYFQNEAQLDKSGLPSDRFFAERPEGSVSTLKIQRTQQEDSAVYLCASSLEVRNTEAFFGQGTRLTVV.

Comments on this clonotype: A single base separates this from a much larger clone, so it may be a read error. V gene TRBV10-3 combines with J gene TRBJ1-1; possible D gene TRBD1, 6 bases. Germline CDR1 reads ENHRY; CDR2 reads SYGVKD. The CDR3 is 13 residues long. CDR3 protein: CVISDTGTTEAFF. CDR3 in DNA: TGTGTCATCAGCGATACAGGGACCACTGAAGCTTTCTTT.